This T cell receptor (beta chain) was captured by sequencing in a study of breast tumors, draining lymph nodes, adjacent tissues. This clonotype was found many times. Its antigen is unknown. TCRdb reprocessed the multiplex PCR reads with MiXCR, giving one entry per CDR3 protein. The repertoire holds fewer than 200,000 distinct CDR3 sequences, with 30% to 35% as singletons. Samples came from axillary lymph nodes draining the breast cancer. Study-wide findings and caveats: Tumor TCR diversity was below lymph nodes but above nontumor tissue.

Material: axillary lymph node tissue. This clonotype originated in a female donor with breast cancer. Some clones in this sample may be carry-over from other donors' samples.

CDR3 protein: CASSEPGQGAEGYTF. CDR3 sequence (DNA): TGTGCCAGCAGTGAACCGGGACAGGGGGCTGAAGGCTACACCTTC. The chain has TRBV6-1 and TRBJ1-2; 12 bases align to TRBD1. The germline V gene encodes CDR1 MNHNS and CDR2 SASEGT. J was trimmed by 8 bases and V by 2 bases; bases with no gene match: 6. This CDR3 is 15 amino acids long.